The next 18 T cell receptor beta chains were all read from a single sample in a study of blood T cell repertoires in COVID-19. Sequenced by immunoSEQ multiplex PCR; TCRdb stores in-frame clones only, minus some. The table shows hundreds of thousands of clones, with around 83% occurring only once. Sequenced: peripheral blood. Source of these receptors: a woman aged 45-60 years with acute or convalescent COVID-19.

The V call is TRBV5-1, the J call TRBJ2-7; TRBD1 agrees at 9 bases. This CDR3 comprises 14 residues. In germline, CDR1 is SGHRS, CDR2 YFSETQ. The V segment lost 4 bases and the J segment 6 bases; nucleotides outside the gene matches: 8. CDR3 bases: TGCGCCAGCAGCCCCGGGACAGGGACCTCCGAGCAGTACTTC. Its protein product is CASSPGTGTSEQYF.

The CDR3 DNA reads as TGTGCCAGCAGCTTGGGGACAGGGGACACTGAAGCTTTCTTT. It specifies CASSLGTGDTEAFF. The V call is TRBV5-6, the J call TRBJ1-1; 9 bases fit TRBD1. The V gene's germline CDR1 is SGHDT and CDR2 YYEEEE. The CDR3 has 14 residues. V lost 0 bases to trimming and J lost 3 bases; unmatched junction nucleotides: 0. Full variable domain (remainder filled in from reference TRBV5-6 and TRBJ1-1): DAGVTQSPTHLIKTRGQQVTLRCSPKSGHDTVSWYQQALGQGPQFIFQYYEEEERQRGNFPDRFSGHQFPNYSSELNVNALLLGDSALYLCASSLGTGDTEAFFGQGTRLTVV.

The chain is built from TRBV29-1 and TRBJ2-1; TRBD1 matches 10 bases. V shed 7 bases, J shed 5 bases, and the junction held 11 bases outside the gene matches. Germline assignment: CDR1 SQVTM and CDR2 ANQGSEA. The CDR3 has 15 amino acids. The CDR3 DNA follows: TGCAGCGGCACTCCGGGACAGGGGTACAACAATGAGCAGTTCTTC. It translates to CSGTPGQGYNNEQFF.

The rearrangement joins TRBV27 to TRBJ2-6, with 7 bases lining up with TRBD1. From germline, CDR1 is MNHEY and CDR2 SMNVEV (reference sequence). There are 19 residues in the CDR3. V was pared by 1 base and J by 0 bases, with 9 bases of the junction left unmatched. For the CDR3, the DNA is TGTGCCAGCAGTTTATTTCCAGGGGGTCACACCTCTGGGGCCAACGTCCTGACTTTC. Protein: CASSLFPGGHTSGANVLTF.

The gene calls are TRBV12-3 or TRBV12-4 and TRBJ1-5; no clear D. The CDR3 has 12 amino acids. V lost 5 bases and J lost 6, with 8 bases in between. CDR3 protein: CASSAVVQPQHF. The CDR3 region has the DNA TGTGCCAGCAGTGCGGTGGTTCAGCCCCAGCATTTT.

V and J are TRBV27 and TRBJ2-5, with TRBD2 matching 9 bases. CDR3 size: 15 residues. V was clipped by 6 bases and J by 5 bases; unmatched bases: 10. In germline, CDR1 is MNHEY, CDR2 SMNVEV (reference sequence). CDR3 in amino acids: CASRPSGRTVETQYF. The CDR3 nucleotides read TGTGCCAGCAGACCGAGCGGGAGGACTGTGGAGACCCAGTACTTC.

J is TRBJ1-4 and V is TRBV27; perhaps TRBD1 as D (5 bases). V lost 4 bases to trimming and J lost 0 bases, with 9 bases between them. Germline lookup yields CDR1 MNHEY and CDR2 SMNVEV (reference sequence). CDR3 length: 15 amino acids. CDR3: CASSSSGSTNEKLFF. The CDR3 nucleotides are TGTGCCAGCAGTTCGTCAGGGTCAACTAATGAAAAACTGTTTTTT.

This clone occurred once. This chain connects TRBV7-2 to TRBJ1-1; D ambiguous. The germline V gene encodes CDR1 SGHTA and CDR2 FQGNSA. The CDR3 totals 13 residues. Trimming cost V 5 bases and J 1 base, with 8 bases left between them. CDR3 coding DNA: TGTGCCAGCAGCCTACAGTGGAACACTGAAGCTTTCTTT. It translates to CASSLQWNTEAFF.

CDR3 protein: CASSRGGRGAETQYF. The DNA for the CDR3 is TGTGCCAGCAGCCGAGGGGGCAGGGGAGCGGAGACCCAGTACTTC. V usage is TRBV28 and J usage is TRBJ2-5; 7 nucleotides agree with TRBD1. The length of the CDR3 is 15 residues. V shed 6 bases, J shed 5 bases, and the junction held 12 bases outside the gene matches. Germline values: CDR1 MDHEN, CDR2 SYDVKM.

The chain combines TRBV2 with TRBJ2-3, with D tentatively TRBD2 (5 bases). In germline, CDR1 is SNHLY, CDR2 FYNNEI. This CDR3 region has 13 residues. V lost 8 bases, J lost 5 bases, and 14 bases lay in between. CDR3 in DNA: TGTGCCAGCGAGCCCGAGACTAAAGATACGCAGTATTTT. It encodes CASEPETKDTQYF.

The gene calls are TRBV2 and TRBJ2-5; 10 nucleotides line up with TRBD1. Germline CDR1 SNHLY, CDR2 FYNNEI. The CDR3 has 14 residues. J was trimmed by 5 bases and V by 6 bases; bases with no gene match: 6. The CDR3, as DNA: TGTGCCAGCAGCCGACAGGGGGCCTGGGAGACCCAGTACTTC. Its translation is CASSRQGAWETQYF.

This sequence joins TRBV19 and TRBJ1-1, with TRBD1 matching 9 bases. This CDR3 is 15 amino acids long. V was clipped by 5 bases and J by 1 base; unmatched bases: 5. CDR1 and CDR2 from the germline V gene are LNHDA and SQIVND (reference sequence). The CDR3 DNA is TGTGCCAGTAGTGGATGGGACAGGGCGAACACTGAAGCTTTCTTT. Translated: CASSGWDRANTEAFF.

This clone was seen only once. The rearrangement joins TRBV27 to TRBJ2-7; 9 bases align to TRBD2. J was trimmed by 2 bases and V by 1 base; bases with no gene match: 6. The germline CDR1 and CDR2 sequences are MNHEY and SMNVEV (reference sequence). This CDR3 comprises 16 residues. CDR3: CASSLYSSGTPYEQYF. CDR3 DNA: TGTGCCAGCAGTTTATATTCTAGCGGGACACCCTACGAGCAGTACTTC.

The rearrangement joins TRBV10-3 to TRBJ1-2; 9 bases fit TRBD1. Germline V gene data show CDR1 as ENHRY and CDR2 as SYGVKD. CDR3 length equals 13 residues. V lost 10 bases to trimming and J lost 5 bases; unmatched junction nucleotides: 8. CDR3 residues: CATSPTGGYGYTF. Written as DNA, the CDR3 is TGTGCCACTTCCCCGACAGGGGGATATGGCTACACCTTC.

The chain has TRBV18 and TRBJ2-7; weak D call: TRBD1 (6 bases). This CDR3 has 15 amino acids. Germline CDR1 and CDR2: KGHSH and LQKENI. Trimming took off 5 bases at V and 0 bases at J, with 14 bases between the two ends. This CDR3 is CASSGSGTTSYEQYF. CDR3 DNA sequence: TGTGCCAGCTCAGGCTCCGGGACAACCTCCTACGAGCAGTACTTC.

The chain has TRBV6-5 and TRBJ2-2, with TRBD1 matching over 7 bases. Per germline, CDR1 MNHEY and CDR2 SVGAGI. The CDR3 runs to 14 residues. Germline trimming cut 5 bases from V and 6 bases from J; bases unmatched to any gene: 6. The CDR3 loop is CASSKQGWAGELFF. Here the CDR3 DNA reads TGTGCCAGCAGTAAACAGGGGTGGGCCGGGGAGCTGTTTTTT.

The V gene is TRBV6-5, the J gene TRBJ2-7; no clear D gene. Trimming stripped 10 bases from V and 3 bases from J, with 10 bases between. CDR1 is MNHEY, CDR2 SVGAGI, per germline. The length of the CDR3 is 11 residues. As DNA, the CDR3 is TGTGCCACCCTATCCGGCTACGAGCAGTACTTC. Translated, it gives CATLSGYEQYF.

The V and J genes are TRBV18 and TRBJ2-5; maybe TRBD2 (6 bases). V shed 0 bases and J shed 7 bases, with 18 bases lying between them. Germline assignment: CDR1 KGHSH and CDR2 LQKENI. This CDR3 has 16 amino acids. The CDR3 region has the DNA TGTGCCAGCTCACCACCGGCCGCGGGGCCTGGAGGGACCCAGTACTTC. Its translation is CASSPPAAGPGGTQYF.